These 26 T cell receptor beta chains originate from one sample sequenced in a study of T cell responses to AZD1222 COVID-19 vaccine. TCRdb keeps only in-frame clones here, not all; method: immunoSEQ multiplex PCR. The sample yields roughly 200,000 clones, about 89% seen once. This material consisted of peripheral blood, taken 28 days after the second AZD1222 dose. The receptor set was obtained from an adult who received the AZD1222 COVID-19 vaccine.

The chain joins TRBV4-1 to TRBJ2-3; D call uncertain. V gave up 1 base and J gave up 0 bases, with 11 bases separating them. The CDR3 has 16 amino acids. Looked up from germline, CDR1 is MGHRA and CDR2 is YSYEKL. Here the CDR3 DNA reads TGCGCCAGCAGCCAAGGGCACTCCGTGAGCACAGATACGCAGTATTTT. Its translation is CASSQGHSVSTDTQYF.

The V gene is TRBV5-1, the J gene TRBJ1-2; no clear D gene. Germline assignment: CDR1 SGHRS and CDR2 YFSETQ. The CDR3 loop spans 14 amino acids. The germline V and J ends were trimmed by 0 bases and 2 bases, with 8 bases remaining between them. The CDR3 region is CASSLEGPNYGYTF. The CDR3 DNA is TGCGCCAGCAGCTTGGAGGGCCCAAACTATGGCTACACCTTC. Combining the CDR3 with reference TRBV5-1 and TRBJ1-2 gives the whole variable domain KAGVTQTPRYLIKTRGQQVTLSCSPISGHRSVSWYQQTPGQGLQFLFEYFSETQRNKGNFPGRFSGRQFSNSRSEMNVSTLELGDSALYLCASSLEGPNYGYTFGSGTRLTVV.

The chain is built from TRBV10-2 and TRBJ2-2; D is perhaps TRBD2 (6 bases). V lost 6 bases, J lost 1 base, and 9 bases lay in between. CDR3 length equals 14 residues. CDR1 and CDR2 (germline): WSHSY, SAAADI. The CDR3 loop is CASRSSGNTGELFF. CDR3 DNA sequence: TGCGCCAGCAGAAGTAGCGGGAACACCGGGGAGCTGTTTTTT.

This chain uses TRBV7-9 with TRBJ1-1; D is possibly TRBD1 (5 bases). The V gene's germline CDR1 is SEHNR and CDR2 FQNEAQ (reference sequence). CDR3 length equals 15 residues. V was clipped by 4 bases and J by 0 bases, with 12 bases between them. The DNA for the CDR3 is TGTGCCAGCAGCTCAACCGGGACGGTGAACACTGAAGCTTTCTTT. Translated: CASSSTGTVNTEAFF.

The rearrangement joins TRBV28 to TRBJ2-4; D is possibly TRBD1 or TRBD2 (7 bases each). CDR1 and CDR2 (germline): MDHEN, SYDVKM. This CDR3 contains 15 residues. Trimming cost V 7 bases and J 0 bases, with 13 bases left between them. The DNA for the CDR3 is TGTGCCAGCAAGGGGGCGGGGGTAGCCAAAAACATTCAGTACTTC. This sequence encodes CASKGAGVAKNIQYF.

The rearrangement uses TRBV7-3 and TRBJ2-3, with D possibly called TRBD1 or TRBD2 (5 bases each). Looked up from germline, CDR1 is SGHTA and CDR2 is FQGTGA. The CDR3 extends over 13 amino acids. The V gene lost 2 bases and the J gene lost 5 bases, with 8 bases spanning the gap. CDR3 DNA sequence: TGTGCCAGCAGCTTACGGGGCGGAGATACGCAGTATTTT. Protein: CASSLRGGDTQYF.

This sequence joins TRBV28 and TRBJ1-2, with D tentatively TRBD1 (5 bases). The V end was cut by 5 bases, the J end by 4 bases, with 14 bases between. The CDR3 has 14 residues. Germline CDR1 and CDR2: MDHEN and SYDVKM. The CDR3 protein is CASSETGTGYGYTF. CDR3 coding DNA: TGTGCCAGCAGTGAGACCGGGACCGGCTATGGCTACACCTTC.

The V gene is TRBV14, the J gene TRBJ2-1; 7 bases line up with TRBD2. The germline V gene encodes CDR1 SGHDN and CDR2 FVKESK. With V trimmed by 4 bases and J by 10 bases, 7 bases remained unmatched. This CDR3 is built from 13 residues. CDR3 nucleotides: TGTGCCAGCAGCCCCCATGGGGGAGGGGAGCAGTTCTTC. Translation: CASSPHGGGEQFF.

The rearrangement joins TRBV6-6 to TRBJ1-5; D unclear. The germline gives CDR1 MNHNY, CDR2 SVGAGI (reference sequence). The CDR3 runs to 12 residues. The germline V and J ends were trimmed by 0 bases and 6 bases, with 3 bases remaining between them. CDR3 protein: CASSYSGQPQHF. CDR3 coding DNA: TGTGCCAGCAGTTACTCCGGTCAGCCCCAGCATTTT.

This chain links TRBV6-6 with TRBJ2-6; TRBD2 might be the D (7 bases). V was clipped by 5 bases and J by 0 bases, with 17 bases between them. The germline gives CDR1 MNHNY, CDR2 SVGAGI (reference sequence). The CDR3 covers 18 residues. CDR3 amino acids: CASSPRGAWHSGANVLTF. CDR3 coding DNA: TGTGCCAGCAGTCCCCGGGGGGCCTGGCACTCTGGGGCCAACGTCCTGACTTTC.

The chain is built from TRBV3-1 (or the pseudogene TRBV3-2) and TRBJ2-1, with D perhaps TRBD1 or TRBD2 (5 bases each). Trimming left V 3 bases short and J 13 bases short, with 16 bases between. The CDR3 extends over 13 amino acids. Germline V gene data show CDR1 as LGHDT and CDR2 as YNNKEL (reference sequence). The DNA for the CDR3 is TGTGCCAGCAGCCAGGCCGGGACGGCTTATCAGTTCTTC. Amino acid sequence: CASSQAGTAYQFF.

This clone has more than one count but fewer than ten. CDR3 region: CATIPRGSFGEQYF. CDR3 in DNA: TGTGCCACCATCCCACGGGGCTCCTTCGGGGAGCAGTACTTC. V is TRBV24-1 and J is TRBJ2-7; D could derive from TRBD1 or TRBD2 (5 bases each). Germline values: CDR1 KGHDR, CDR2 SFDVKD. The CDR3 is 14 amino acids. V lost 8 bases and J 7 bases, leaving 20 bases between the germline ends.

In this sample, this clone turned up once. The chain couples TRBV18 to TRBJ2-2; D perhaps matches TRBD1 (6 bases). Germline assignment: CDR1 KGHSH and CDR2 LQKENI. Trimming took off 6 bases at V and 6 bases at J, with 14 bases between the two ends. CDR3 size: 14 residues. CDR3 loop: CASSPDRLAGELFF. The CDR3 nucleotides read TGTGCCAGCTCCCCCGACAGGCTCGCCGGGGAGCTGTTTTTT.

The chain combines TRBV6-2 or TRBV6-3 with TRBJ2-5, with D hard to call. Trimming took off 6 bases at V and 3 bases at J, with 11 bases between the two ends. Germline V lookup: CDR1 MNHEY, CDR2 SVGEGT. There are 13 residues in the CDR3. CDR3 protein: CASSPLWEETQYF. The CDR3 DNA is TGTGCCAGCAGCCCCCTGTGGGAAGAGACCCAGTACTTC.

This clone was seen only once. The rearrangement uses TRBV6-2 or TRBV6-3 and TRBJ1-2; perhaps TRBD1 as D (6 bases). Germline CDR1 reads MNHEY; CDR2 reads SVGEGT. Trimming removed 2 bases at V and 2 bases at J, with 12 bases between. This CDR3 is 15 amino acids long. In DNA form, the CDR3 reads TGTGCCAGCAGTTACATAGACAGGCCCAACTATGGCTACACCTTC. Translated, it gives CASSYIDRPNYGYTF.

V is TRBV7-2 and J is TRBJ2-7, with D unresolved. Trimming left V 2 bases short and J 0 bases short, with 8 bases between. CDR3 length equals 14 residues. Germline V gene lookup returns CDR1 SGHTA and CDR2 FQGNSA. The DNA of the CDR3 is TGTGCCAGCAGCTTACTAGTAATCTCCTACGAGCAGTACTTC. Encoded protein: CASSLLVISYEQYF.

CDR3 DNA: TGTGCCAGCAGCCAAATCTGGAGTGCCTACGAGCAGTACTTC. Its protein product is CASSQIWSAYEQYF. The V call is TRBV3-1 (or the pseudogene TRBV3-2), the J call TRBJ2-7; D remains unclear. The germline V gene has CDR1 LGHDT and CDR2 YNNKEL (reference sequence). This CDR3 spans 14 amino acids. V lost 2 bases and J 2 bases, leaving 10 bases between the germline ends.

The genes are TRBV7-9 and TRBJ2-3; 9 positions match TRBD1. With V trimmed by 7 bases and J by 1 base, 3 bases remained unmatched. The CDR3 has 14 residues. The V gene's germline CDR1 is SEHNR and CDR2 FQNEAQ (reference sequence). The CDR3, as DNA: TGTGCCAGCAAGAGGGACAGGGGCACAGATACGCAGTATTTT. It yields the protein CASKRDRGTDTQYF.

J is TRBJ2-7 and V is TRBV7-9; tentative D call: TRBD1 (5 bases). The length of the CDR3 is 15 residues. V was clipped by 1 base and J by 0 bases, with 10 bases between them. CDR1 is SEHNR and CDR2 is FQNEAQ in the germline V gene (reference sequence). The CDR3 spells CASSLGSTGSYEQYF. CDR3 nucleotides: TGTGCCAGCAGCTTAGGGAGTACAGGCTCCTACGAGCAGTACTTC.

In this sample, this clone turned up once. V is TRBV28 and J is TRBJ1-2; D is perhaps TRBD1 (5 bases). The CDR3 is 13 residues long. CDR1 and CDR2 (germline): MDHEN, SYDVKM. The germline V and J ends were trimmed by 3 bases and 6 bases, with 11 bases remaining between them. This CDR3 reads CASSLGPGNGYTF. In DNA form, the CDR3 reads TGTGCCAGCAGTTTGGGACCTGGTAATGGCTACACCTTC.

The chain employs TRBV6-5 and TRBJ1-1; D is undetermined. The germline gives CDR1 MNHEY, CDR2 SVGAGI. The CDR3 totals 14 residues. Between the trimmed V and J ends, which lost 2 bases and 1 base, there was a span of 8 bases. Written as DNA, the CDR3 is TGTGCCAGCAGTTACCACCAACAGAACACTGAAGCTTTCTTT. It is translated as CASSYHQQNTEAFF.

The chain joins TRBV19 to TRBJ1-5, with a weak D call TRBD1 (6 bases). V was cut by 3 bases and J by 3 bases, with 9 bases left in between. This CDR3 is built from 14 residues. The germline gives CDR1 LNHDA, CDR2 SQIVND (reference sequence). CDR3 bases: TGTGCCAGTAGTATCGACAGGTTCAATCAGCCCCAGCATTTT. This codes for CASSIDRFNQPQHF. The whole variable domain, filled in from reference TRBV19 and TRBJ1-5, reads DGGITQSPKYLFRKEGQNVTLSCEQNLNHDAMYWYRQDPGQGLRLIYYSQIVNDFQKGDIAEGYSVSREKKESFPLTVTSAQKNPTAFYLCASSIDRFNQPQHFGDGTRLSIL.

The genes are TRBV19 and TRBJ2-1; D gene ambiguous. The CDR3 spans 14 residues. Trimming took 1 base from V and 5 from J, leaving 9 bases between them. Germline lookup yields CDR1 LNHDA and CDR2 SQIVND (reference sequence). This chain's CDR3 is CASSIAAVDNEQFF. The CDR3 DNA follows: TGTGCCAGTAGTATAGCCGCAGTAGACAATGAGCAGTTCTTC.

This chain links TRBV19 with TRBJ1-4; 8 bases fit TRBD1. In germline, CDR1 is LNHDA, CDR2 SQIVND (reference sequence). Trimming cost V 6 bases and J 7 bases; bases outside gene matches: 10. The CDR3 runs 15 residues. CDR3 protein: CASRRTGWGGEKLFF. For the CDR3, the DNA is TGTGCCAGTAGACGGACAGGGTGGGGTGGTGAAAAACTGTTTTTT.

This chain uses TRBV7-9 with TRBJ2-5, with 9 bases lining up with TRBD1. The germline gives CDR1 SEHNR, CDR2 FQNEAQ (reference sequence). The CDR3 has 14 amino acids. Trimming took 4 bases from V and 5 from J; bases not matched to a gene: 5. DNA for the CDR3: TGTGCCAGCAGCTCCGGAGGGACAGGGGAGACCCAGTACTTC. This sequence encodes CASSSGGTGETQYF.

DNA of the CDR3: TGTGCCAGCTCACTAAGGGATATTTACAATGAGCAGTTCTTC. Its translation: CASSLRDIYNEQFF. The rearrangement links TRBV18 to TRBJ2-1; D remains ambiguous. Per germline, CDR1 KGHSH and CDR2 LQKENI. CDR3 length: 14 amino acids. Trimming pared 4 bases from V and 4 bases from J, leaving 11 bases between. The full variable domain, in which reference TRBV18 and TRBJ2-1 provide the parts outside the CDR3, is NAGVMQNPRHLVRRRGQEARLRCSPMKGHSHVYWYRQLPEEGLKFMVYLQKENIIDESGMPKERFSAEFPKEGPSILRIQQVVRGDSAAYFCASSLRDIYNEQFFGPGTRLTVL.